Below, 27 T cell receptor beta chains from the same sample are listed, as sequenced in a study of beta chain features in type 1 diabetes. Reverse transcription of all isolated RNA meant that expressed TCRB transcripts were sequenced. Produced via immunoSEQ multiplex PCR; TCRdb's table is partial and in-frame only. This sample has just over 600,000 clones, with about 14% found just once. Sequenced material: naive CD4+ T cells from blood. Source of these receptors: a man aged 18 to 30 in good health.

About this clone: The junction departs from the called germline gene at one end, perhaps through a read error. The rearrangement uses TRBV7-8 and TRBJ2-5; D may match TRBD1 or TRBD2 (5 bases each). This CDR3 has 15 amino acids. Germline CDR1 and CDR2: SGHVS and FQNEAQ. The CDR3 protein is CAGSLAQGRVKTQYF. In nucleotides, the CDR3 is TGTGCCGGCAGCTTAGCGCAGGGCAGGGTGAAGACCCAGTACTTC.

The chain links TRBV27 to TRBJ2-7; possibly TRBD2 for D (5 bases). Trimming left V 5 bases short and J 3 bases short, with 17 bases between. Looked up from germline, CDR1 is MNHEY and CDR2 is SMNVEV (reference sequence). This CDR3 is 15 amino acids long. CDR3 sequence: CASSQVGVGRYEQYF. The CDR3 DNA is TGTGCCAGCAGTCAGGTCGGGGTCGGGCGCTACGAGCAGTACTTC.

The J gene is TRBJ2-1, the V gene TRBV18; 12 nucleotides agree with TRBD2. CDR1 and CDR2 (germline): KGHSH, LQKENI. The CDR3 length is 17 residues. The V gene end was trimmed by 5 bases and the J gene end by 7 bases; junction bases not matched to a gene: 12. The CDR3: CASSSSLLAGGGNEQFF. The CDR3 bases are TGTGCCAGCTCATCCTCCCTACTAGCGGGAGGAGGAAATGAGCAGTTCTTC.

The chain links TRBV4-1 to TRBJ2-2; TRBD2 agrees at 14 bases. Trimming cost V 1 base and J 0 bases; bases outside gene matches: 7. CDR1 and CDR2 from the germline V gene are MGHRA and YSYEKL. CDR3 length equals 20 residues. The CDR3 protein is CASSQVPGTSGSSNTGELFF. The CDR3 bases are TGCGCCAGCAGCCAAGTGCCCGGGACTAGCGGGAGCTCGAACACCGGGGAGCTGTTTTTT.

This clone was seen only a few times. V is TRBV7-7 and J is TRBJ2-5; 7 bases are shared with TRBD1. V lost 5 bases, J lost 2 bases, and 2 bases stayed unmatched. This CDR3 has 13 amino acids. Germline V gives CDR1 SSHAT, CDR2 FNYEAQ (reference sequence). The CDR3 nucleotides read TGTGCCAGCAGCCTACAGGGGCAAGAGACCCAGTACTTC. This encodes CASSLQGQETQYF.

This clone was observed a handful of times. J is TRBJ1-1 and V is TRBV6-5, with D maybe TRBD1 (5 bases). The CDR3 consists of 15 residues. From germline, CDR1 is MNHEY and CDR2 SVGAGI. Trimming removed 2 bases from V and 1 base from J, with 11 bases in between. In DNA form, the CDR3 reads TGTGCCAGCAGTTACGGAATCGGGGCGAACACTGAAGCTTTCTTT. Translation gives CASSYGIGANTEAFF.

This clone was counted only a few times. V gene TRBV4-3 combines with J gene TRBJ2-2; D not resolved. V gave up 1 base and J gave up 5 bases, with 8 bases separating them. Germline CDR1 and CDR2: LGHNA and YSLEER. The CDR3 runs 14 residues. The CDR3 protein is CASSQGPVTGELFF. The CDR3 DNA reads as TGCGCCAGCAGCCAAGGACCGGTTACCGGGGAGCTGTTTTTT.

This clone has more than one count but fewer than ten. The rearrangement joins TRBV19 to TRBJ2-3, with unresolved D. The V gene lost 3 bases and the J gene lost 0 bases, with 4 bases spanning the gap. CDR3 length equals 13 residues. CDR1 and CDR2 (germline): LNHDA, SQIVND (reference sequence). The CDR3 region is CASSIPSTDTQYF. For the CDR3, the DNA is TGTGCCAGTAGTATCCCCAGCACAGATACGCAGTATTTT.

V and J are TRBV4-2 and TRBJ2-7; 10 bases are a match to TRBD1. The CDR3 length is 16 residues. Trimming cost V 1 base and J 1 base; bases outside gene matches: 4. The germline gives CDR1 LGHNA, CDR2 YNFKEQ. The CDR3 sequence is CASSQARTGGSYEQYF. CDR3 coding DNA: TGTGCCAGCAGCCAAGCCCGGACAGGGGGATCCTACGAGCAGTACTTC.

This clone appeared a few times. V gene TRBV7-9 combines with J gene TRBJ1-1, with 9 positions matching TRBD1. The CDR3 extends over 17 amino acids. J lost 1 base, V lost 5 bases, and 11 bases had no gene match. CDR1 and CDR2 (germline): SEHNR, FQNEAQ (reference sequence). CDR3 in DNA: TGTGCCAGCAGCCCCGGACAGGGGAGGGTTCCGAACACTGAAGCTTTCTTT. Encoded protein: CASSPGQGRVPNTEAFF.

This clone was observed a few times. The rearrangement joins TRBV7-8 to TRBJ2-5, with D possibly TRBD1 on 6 matching bases. The CDR3 covers 15 residues. Trimming cost V 5 bases and J 1 base, with 14 bases left between them. Germline values: CDR1 SGHVS, CDR2 FQNEAQ. The DNA of the CDR3 is TGTGCCAGCAGCACAAGACAGGTCATCCAAGAGACCCAGTACTTC. Translating it yields CASSTRQVIQETQYF.

This chain connects TRBV6-5 to TRBJ2-3; 9 bases are a match to TRBD2. Germline loops: CDR1 MNHEY, CDR2 SVGAGI. V lost 3 bases to trimming and J lost 1 base; unmatched junction nucleotides: 2. The CDR3 runs 15 residues. The CDR3 region has the DNA TGTGCCAGCAGTTATCGACTAGCGGGCACAGATACGCAGTATTTT. It is translated as CASSYRLAGTDTQYF.

This clone has a count of ten or more. The chain recombines TRBV23-1 with TRBJ2-3; D gene unclear. TRBV23-1 is an ORF, and what it does is uncertain. The CDR3 extends over 12 amino acids. Trimming shortened V by 3 bases and J by 2 bases, and 3 bases separated the two germline ends. The CDR3 loop reads CASSHLTDTQYF. The CDR3 DNA follows: TGCGCCAGCAGTCACCTCACAGATACGCAGTATTTT.

CDR3: CASSQDMGRFDYGYTF. The DNA for the CDR3 is TGCGCCAGCAGCCAAGATATGGGGAGGTTCGACTATGGCTACACCTTC. The rearrangement joins TRBV4-1 to TRBJ1-2; D is unclear. The germline V gene has CDR1 MGHRA and CDR2 YSYEKL. The CDR3 is made up of 16 amino acids. V was trimmed by 0 bases and J by 3 bases, leaving 14 bases between them.

This chain joins TRBV4-3 and TRBJ1-1; D is uncertain. Germline CDR1 and CDR2: LGHNA and YSLEER. V lost 1 base and J lost 2, with 17 bases in between. The CDR3 is made up of 17 amino acids. The CDR3 spells CASSQVPRWGRNTEAFF. The CDR3 bases are TGCGCCAGCAGCCAAGTCCCCCGCTGGGGTCGCAACACTGAAGCTTTCTTT.

There are a few counts of this clone. This chain uses TRBV27 with TRBJ2-7, with TRBD2 as a possible D gene (6 bases). The CDR3 extends over 12 amino acids. CDR1 and CDR2 (germline): MNHEY, SMNVEV (reference sequence). Trimming removed 3 bases from V and 5 bases from J, with 8 bases in between. The DNA of the CDR3 is TGTGCCAGCAGTTTTGCGGGAAACGAGCAGTACTTC. Translated: CASSFAGNEQYF.

This clone appeared a few times. The V call is TRBV7-2, the J call TRBJ2-7, with a possible D match to TRBD2 (6 bases). Germline assignment: CDR1 SGHTA and CDR2 FQGNSA. V gave up 6 bases and J gave up 4 bases, with 16 bases separating them. This CDR3 region has 14 residues. The CDR3 sequence is CASSLIFGGYEQYF. The DNA of the CDR3 is TGTGCCAGCAGTCTAATCTTTGGGGGGTACGAGCAGTACTTC.

In its sample, this clone was seen a few times. This chain's CDR3 is CASIRRWNTEAFF. The CDR3 coding sequence is TGTGCCAGCATCAGACGTTGGAACACTGAAGCTTTCTTT. The genes are TRBV2 and TRBJ1-1; D is unresolved. Germline-derived CDR1 and CDR2 are SNHLY and FYNNEI. Deletions cut 7 bases from V and 1 base from J, with 10 bases between. The CDR3 loop spans 13 amino acids.

The CDR3 region is CASSQDMGYEQYF. CDR3 DNA: TGCGCCAGCAGCCAAGATATGGGCTACGAGCAGTACTTC. J is TRBJ2-7 and V is TRBV4-3; D ambiguous. The V gene's germline CDR1 is LGHNA and CDR2 YSLEER. The germline V and J ends were trimmed by 0 bases and 3 bases, with 6 bases remaining between them. The CDR3 loop spans 13 amino acids.

V usage is TRBV2 and J usage is TRBJ1-6; the match to TRBD1 covers 7 bases. CDR3 length: 15 amino acids. Losses at the gene ends were 6 bases for V and 7 bases for J; bases not matched to a gene: 9. From germline, CDR1 is SNHLY and CDR2 FYNNEI. CDR3 nucleotide sequence: TGTGCCAGCAGGCCGGGACAGCGCTTGAATTCACCCCTCCACTTT. Protein: CASRPGQRLNSPLHF.

The chain joins TRBV4-1 to TRBJ2-5, with a weak D call TRBD1 (6 bases). Germline CDR1 MGHRA, CDR2 YSYEKL. The CDR3 totals 13 residues. Trimming pared 5 bases from V and 5 bases from J, leaving 12 bases between. In nucleotides, the CDR3 is TGCGCCAGCAGCTTGGGCCAGGGGGAGACCCAGTACTTC. It specifies CASSLGQGETQYF.

The chain is built from TRBV7-9 and TRBJ1-1; D possibly corresponds to TRBD1 (6 bases). Trimming took 5 bases from V and 1 from J, leaving 17 bases between them. In germline, CDR1 is SEHNR, CDR2 FQNEAQ (reference sequence). The CDR3 runs to 16 residues. The CDR3 loop reads CASSGNTDSKNTEAFF. CDR3 DNA sequence: TGTGCCAGCAGCGGAAATACGGACAGCAAGAACACTGAAGCTTTCTTT.

This clone was observed a handful of times. V and J are TRBV4-3 and TRBJ1-3, with 10 bases fitting TRBD1. Germline V gives CDR1 LGHNA, CDR2 YSLEER. The CDR3 extends over 18 amino acids. V was pared by 0 bases and J by 0 bases, with 5 bases of the junction left unmatched. The CDR3 DNA reads as TGCGCCAGCAGCCAAGATCCCGGGACAGGGGTCTCTGGAAACACCATATATTTT. Its protein product is CASSQDPGTGVSGNTIYF.

V usage is TRBV7-2 and J usage is TRBJ2-7; D is undetermined. Germline V gene lookup returns CDR1 SGHTA and CDR2 FQGNSA. The CDR3 has 11 residues. Trimming cost V 1 base and J 6 bases, with 4 bases left between them. Here the CDR3 DNA reads TGTGCCAGCAGCTTAGTACGCGAGCAGTACTTC. Translating it yields CASSLVREQYF.

This clone was counted between two and nine times. The chain joins TRBV29-1 to TRBJ2-1; weak D call: TRBD1 (6 bases). The ends were cut back, 0 bases at V and 11 bases at J, with 14 bases in the middle. The V gene's germline CDR1 is SQVTM and CDR2 ANQGSEA. This CDR3 spans 13 amino acids. CDR3: CSVEDYQGPKQFF. The CDR3 DNA reads TGCAGCGTTGAAGATTACCAGGGGCCGAAGCAGTTCTTC.

Only a few counts were recorded for this clone. Additional DNA sequences in this sample encode the identical CDR3. CDR3 sequence (DNA): TGCAGCGTTTCCTCCGGCGCAAATGAGCAGTTCTTC. Amino acid sequence: CSVSSGANEQFF. The chain uses TRBV29-1 and TRBJ2-1; D remains unclear. The ends were cut back, 5 bases at V and 7 bases at J, with 12 bases in the middle. The length of the CDR3 is 12 residues. Per germline, CDR1 SQVTM and CDR2 ANQGSEA.

This clone was observed a handful of times. The chain joins TRBV7-2 to TRBJ2-5; D unresolved. V was cut by 4 bases and J by 4 bases, with 7 bases left in between. CDR1 and CDR2 (germline): SGHTA, FQGNSA. The CDR3 spans 12 residues. The CDR3 region is CASSSWGETQYF. DNA for the CDR3: TGTGCCAGCAGCTCTTGGGGAGAGACCCAGTACTTC.